This T cell receptor beta chain was documented in a study of blood T cell repertoires in COVID-19. Profiling relied on immunoSEQ multiplex PCR, and the TCRdb table lists in-frame clones only, not all of them. The sample records about 280,000 clones, 88% being singletons. Germline V CDR1 and CDR2: LNHDA, SQIVND (reference sequence). The CDR3 consists of 11 residues. Trimming pared 7 bases from V and 6 bases from J, leaving 8 bases between. This TCR came from a man aged 18 to 30 with active or convalescent COVID-19. The V call is TRBV19, the J call TRBJ2-3; no reliable D call. The sample consisted of peripheral blood. For the CDR3, the DNA is TGTGCCAGTATGGCGGTTGATACGCAGTATTTT. Translated: CASMAVDTQYF.